The clone carrying this TCR beta chain was detected once. Original processing methods: The assay estimated nucleated cells by amplifying reference gene primers. Using immunoSEQ multiplex PCR, the repertoire was profiled, and TCRdb retains in-frame clones only, with some absent. The V and J calls and clone size are taken from that table; D and trimming were inferred from the DNA. The data contain 130,000 to 150,000 clones, around nine tenths of them singletons. The sample originates from a study of blood T cell repertoires in COVID-19. Overall study context: Italy, Spain and the United States were the sources of the convalescent and acute COVID-19 samples. Nucleic acid was either cDNA or gDNA, and it came from T cells, B-cell-depleted T cells, or PBMCs.

This sequence originates from a human donor in a cohort sampled during active COVID-19. Sequencing was performed on peripheral blood.

CDR3 protein: CASSSPVSGQTYNEQFF. CDR3 DNA: TGCGCCAGCAGTTCCCCCGTAAGCGGACAGACCTACAATGAGCAGTTCTTC. The V call is TRBV5-1, the J call TRBJ2-1; D perhaps matches TRBD1 (6 bases). Trimming pared 5 bases from V and 2 bases from J, leaving 20 bases between. The CDR3 contains 17 residues. Germline lookup yields CDR1 SGHRS and CDR2 YFSETQ. The full variable domain, completed using reference TRBV5-1 and TRBJ2-1, is KAGVTQTPRYLIKTRGQQVTLSCSPISGHRSVSWYQQTPGQGLQFLFEYFSETQRNKGNFPGRFSGRQFSNSRSEMNVSTLELGDSALYLCASSSPVSGQTYNEQFFGPGTRLTVL.